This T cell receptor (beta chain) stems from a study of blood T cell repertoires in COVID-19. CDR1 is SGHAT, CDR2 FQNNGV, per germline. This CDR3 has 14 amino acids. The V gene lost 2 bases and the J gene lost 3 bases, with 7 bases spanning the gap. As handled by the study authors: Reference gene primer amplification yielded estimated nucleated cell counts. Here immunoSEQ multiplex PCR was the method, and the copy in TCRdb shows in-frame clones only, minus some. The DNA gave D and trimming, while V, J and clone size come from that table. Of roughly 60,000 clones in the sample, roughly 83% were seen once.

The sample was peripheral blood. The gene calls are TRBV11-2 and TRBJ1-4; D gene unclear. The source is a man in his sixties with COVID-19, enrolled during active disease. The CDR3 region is CASSLLLSNEKLFF. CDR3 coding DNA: TGTGCCAGCAGCTTATTATTATCTAATGAAAAACTGTTTTTT. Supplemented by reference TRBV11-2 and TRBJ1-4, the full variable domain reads EAGVAQSPRYKIIEKRQSVAFWCNPISGHATLYWYQQILGQGPKLLIQFQNNGVVDDSQLPKDRFSAERLKGVDSTLKIQPAKLEDSAVYLCASSLLLSNEKLFFGSGTQLSVL.